The 6 T cell receptor beta chains below come from one sample, sequenced in a study of technical replicates of blood from a few donors. Clones were read by immunoSEQ multiplex PCR, and TCRdb kept only the in-frame ones, dropping some. The table records under 100,000 clones, almost 96% of them present only once. The sample was T cells isolated from PBMCs. The origin of the receptors is a human donor in good health.

The CDR3 spells CASSLQGEPYGYTF. CDR3 in DNA: TGTGCCAGCAGTCTTCAGGGGGAACCCTATGGCTACACCTTC. The chain uses TRBV6-5 and TRBJ1-2, with 7 bases lining up with TRBD1. The CDR3 length is 14 residues. With V trimmed by 5 bases and J by 4 bases, 7 bases remained unmatched. The germline V gene has CDR1 MNHEY and CDR2 SVGAGI.

The chain is built from TRBV25-1 and TRBJ1-2; 9 bases map to TRBD1. Trimming removed 5 bases from V and 8 bases from J; junction bases left unmatched: 9. The CDR3 loop spans 14 amino acids. CDR1 and CDR2 from the germline V gene are MGHDK and SYGVNS. DNA for the CDR3: TGTGCCAGCAGTCCAAAGGGACAGGGTCAAGGCTACACCTTC. Amino acids: CASSPKGQGQGYTF.

V and J are TRBV29-1 and TRBJ1-1, with 9 nucleotides matching TRBD1. The germline V gene encodes CDR1 SQVTM and CDR2 ANQGSEA. Trimming cost V 3 bases and J 5 bases; bases outside gene matches: 10. The CDR3 is 15 amino acids. CDR3 region: CSVEGLQGAGTEAFF. The CDR3 DNA reads TGCAGCGTTGAGGGTCTACAGGGGGCAGGTACTGAAGCTTTCTTT.

V gene TRBV10-2 combines with J gene TRBJ2-5, with D perhaps matching TRBD2 (5 bases). V was shortened by 2 bases and J by 5 bases, with 15 bases between the two germline ends. Germline CDR1 WSHSY, CDR2 SAAADI. The CDR3 has 15 amino acids. CDR3 amino acids: CASSEQASRQETQYF. CDR3 nucleotide sequence: TGCGCCAGCAGTGAGCAAGCTAGCCGCCAGGAGACCCAGTACTTC.

The rearrangement uses TRBV11-3 and TRBJ1-4; 7 nucleotides agree with TRBD1. From germline, CDR1 is SGHNT and CDR2 YENEEA. This CDR3 is 12 amino acids long. J lost 8 bases, V lost 3 bases, and 0 bases had no gene match. CDR3 protein: CASSLTGEKLFF. The CDR3 nucleotides read TGTGCCAGCAGCTTGACAGGGGAAAAACTGTTTTTT.

Concerning this clone: Different DNA sequences within this sample yield the same CDR3. The chain employs TRBV7-2 and TRBJ1-5; D call uncertain. The CDR3 contains 13 residues. Trimming took 1 base from V and 5 from J, leaving 6 bases between them. Germline assignment: CDR1 SGHTA and CDR2 FQGNSA. The CDR3 is CASSLERDQPQHF. The CDR3 region has the DNA TGTGCCAGCAGCTTAGAACGGGATCAGCCCCAGCATTTT.